The following is a T cell receptor (beta chain) sequence with its context. Its antigen is not identified. Generated by immunoSEQ multiplex PCR, the TCRdb table keeps only in-frame clones and is missing some. The data contain some 150,000 clones, 80% to 90% of them seen just once; the ten biggest clones take up over 2.5%. This sample was taken from a study of T cell responses to AZD1222 COVID-19 vaccine. Findings and limits, study-wide: Reportedly, nearly half of unique spike TCRs recognized epitopes outside B.1.351/B.1.1.7 mutations. White British donors predominated, females outnumbered males, and clonal diversity was possibly underestimated. The study identified only a handful of AZD1222 recipients as seropositive at baseline.

This sample comprised peripheral blood, obtained on day 0 of AZD1222 vaccination. The TCR sequence derives from an adult in good health.

The CDR3 protein is CASSASTGKETQYF. CDR3 sequence (DNA): TGTGCCAGCAGCGCCTCGACAGGGAAAGAGACCCAGTACTTC. V and J are TRBV9 and TRBJ2-5, with 7 bases that match TRBD1. CDR1 and CDR2 from the germline V gene are SGDLS and YYNGEE. V shed 3 bases, J shed 3 bases, and the junction held 5 bases outside the gene matches. The CDR3 is 14 residues long.